This T cell receptor beta chain was identified in a study of early T cells in non-severe SARS-CoV-2 infection (dated by TCRdb to the early 2020s). Study-wide context: TCR sequencing used bulk RNA from unsorted whole blood, so alpha and beta chains could not be paired.

What the authors observed across the whole study: Matching against VDJdb was skewed toward anti-spike CD8 responses, likely underestimated virus-specific expansions, and missed private and CD4 specificities.

This clonotype turned up a few times. The target of this receptor is not known. Base quality data are lacking; no much larger clone is found one base away. Preparation of the library involved 5' RACE. Data came from a NextSeq 500. Unique molecular identifiers were attached to individual cDNA molecules in the TCR library protocol so that sequencing error and PCR bias could be corrected. Sequencing covered both TCR alpha and beta chains, and within each sample the abundances of alpha and beta sequences were tightly co-correlated. On the authors' methods: Decombinator V4 was used to annotate TCR sequences for V gene, J gene and CDR3. Expanded TCRs were defined as changing significantly between any two time points under a Poisson model with p below 0.0001. Abundances of TCRs were expressed as counts per million after normalisation to the total number of TCRs sequenced in each sample. MAIT TCRs were defined by TRAV1-2 paired with TRAJ12, TRAJ20 or TRAJ33, and iNKT TCRs by TRAV10 paired with TRAJ18. VDJdb, accessed 1 November 2021, was searched for CMV, EBV and SARS-CoV-2 annotated TCRs, with TCRs annotated for multiple antigens excluded. TCRdb cleaned the public reads at Q25 with fastp, built clones with MiXCR and kept in-frame beta chains. Rows are combined by CDR3 protein, so each entry shows the most common genes and DNA. The V and J calls shown here were made by TCRdb, not taken from the authors' results. Across this sample there are tens of thousands of distinct CDR3 sequences, with about 12% seen only once. The ten most abundant clones make up about 4.2% of the sample.

The junction carries 7 bases between V and J, which are trimmed by 1 base and 1 base respectively. CDR1 and CDR2, per the germline V gene, are SGHVS and FQNEAQ. Its CDR3 holds 14 amino acids, cysteine through phenylalanine. Of the read, only the CDR3 DNA is kept; its 42 bases are in frame from base 1. This was a case-control study nested in a cohort of healthcare workers in London, UK, who had nasopharyngeal swab PCR tests and blood samples taken every week. Healthcare workers were enrolled in the week of the UK lockdown, from 23 to 31 March 2020, and were followed every week for up to roughly 15 weeks.

The sequenced sample was whole blood. This chain joins TRBV7-8 to TRBJ1-1; the D gene cannot be named for sure. The receptor comes from an adult who was a healthcare worker with PCR-confirmed SARS-CoV-2 infection or an uninfected control (not recorded which). CDR3 loop: CASSLVPSNTEAFF. The DNA is as follows: TGTGCCAGCAGCTTAGTCCCCTCGAACACTGAAGCTTTCTTT.